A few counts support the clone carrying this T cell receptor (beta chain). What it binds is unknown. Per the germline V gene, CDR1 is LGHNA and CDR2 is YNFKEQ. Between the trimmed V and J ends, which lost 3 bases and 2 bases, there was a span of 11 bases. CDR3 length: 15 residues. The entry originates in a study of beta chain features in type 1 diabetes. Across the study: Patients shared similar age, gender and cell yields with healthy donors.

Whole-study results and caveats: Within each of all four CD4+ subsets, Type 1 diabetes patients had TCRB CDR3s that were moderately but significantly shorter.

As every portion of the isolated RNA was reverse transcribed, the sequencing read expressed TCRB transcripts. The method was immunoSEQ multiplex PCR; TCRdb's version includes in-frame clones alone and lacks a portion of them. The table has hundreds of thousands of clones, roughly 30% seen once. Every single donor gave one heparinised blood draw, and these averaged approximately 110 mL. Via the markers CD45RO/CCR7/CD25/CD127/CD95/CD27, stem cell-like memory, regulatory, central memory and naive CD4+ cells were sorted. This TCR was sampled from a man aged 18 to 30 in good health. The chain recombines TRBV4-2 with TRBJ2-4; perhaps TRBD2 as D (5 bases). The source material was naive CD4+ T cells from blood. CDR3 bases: TGTGCCAGCAGCCAGGCGGGCTCCACCAAAAACATTCAGTACTTC. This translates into CASSQAGSTKNIQYF.